A selection of T cell receptor beta chains follows, all from one sample in a study of T cell responses to AZD1222 COVID-19 vaccine. Profiling relied on immunoSEQ multiplex PCR, and the TCRdb table lists in-frame clones only, not all of them. The sample comprises about 130,000 clones, 87% of which are singletons, and approximately 1.5% rests with the top ten. This specimen consisted of peripheral blood, obtained on day 0 of AZD1222 vaccination. These TCRs come from an adult in good health. Both conserved end residues are part of each CDR3. D genes are given only for firm matches. Only part of the rows carry a size: once, few, many, or a class if the clone is expanded.

D | J | size | length | V | DNA | CDR3
- | TRBJ2-1 | - | 11 | TRBV2 | TGTGCCAGCAGAGCCTACAATGAGCAGTTCTTC | CASRAYNEQFF
- | TRBJ2-2 | - | 15 | TRBV21-1 | TGTGCCAACCCCCCTGGCAGGGCGAACACCGGGGAGCTGTTTTTT | CANPPGRANTGELFF
- | TRBJ1-5 | - | 14 | TRBV19 | TGTGCCAGTAGTATGAGAGAGAACAGTCAGCCCCAGCATTTT | CASSMRENSQPQHF
TRBD1 | TRBJ1-1 | - | 14 | TRBV30 | TGTGCCTGGAGTGTAGGGGCAGGGGGCACTGAAGCTTTCTTT | CAWSVGAGGTEAFF
- | TRBJ1-4 | - | 15 | TRBV2 | TGTGCCAGCAGTGAGGGAGCGCGTGATGGTGAAAAACTGTTTTTT | CASSEGARDGEKLFF
TRBD1 | TRBJ1-1 | - | 13 | TRBV6-6 | TGTGCCAGCAGACAAGACAGGGCCACTGAAGCTTTCTTT | CASRQDRATEAFF
- | TRBJ1-2 | few | 13 | TRBV7-3 | TGTGCCAGCAGCTTAAATCAAGGGTATGGCTACACCTTC | CASSLNQGYGYTF
TRBD2 | TRBJ2-3 | few | 17 | TRBV4-3 | TGCGCCAGCAGCCCCCGACTAGCGGGGGGGCCCACAGATACGCAGTATTTT | CASSPRLAGGPTDTQYF
- | TRBJ1-6 | - | 13 | TRBV6-1 | TGTGCCAGCAGTGAGGAGGGAATACGGCCCCTCCACTTT | CASSEEGIRPLHF
- | TRBJ1-2 | - | 12 | TRBV29-1 | TGCAGCGTTGGAGAGGGTGCGGGGGGCTACACCTTC | CSVGEGAGGYTF
- | TRBJ1-2 | - | 13 | TRBV18 | TGTGCCAGCTCAAAAACAGAGAACTATGGCTACACCTTC | CASSKTENYGYTF
TRBD1 | TRBJ1-1 | - | 15 | TRBV7-6 | TGTGCCAGCAGCTTAGCGACAGGGGATGTCGGTGAAGCTTTCTTT | CASSLATGDVGEAFF
- | TRBJ2-1 | - | 18 | TRBV5-1 | TGCGCCAGCAGCTTGGTGGGATTAGCGGCTAAAGTCTACAATGAGCAGTTCTTC | CASSLVGLAAKVYNEQFF
- | TRBJ2-2 | - | 13 | TRBV30 | TGTGCCTGGAGTGTCCAGAACACCGGGGAGCTGTTTTTT | CAWSVQNTGELFF
- | TRBJ2-7 | - | 13 | TRBV28 | TGTGCCAGCTCCCGACAGGAACCCTACGAGCAGTACTTC | CASSRQEPYEQYF
- | TRBJ1-4 | - | 16 | TRBV13 | TGTGCCAGCAGCAAAAACTGGGGTCCCGGTAATGAAAAACTGTTTTTT | CASSKNWGPGNEKLFF
- | TRBJ1-1 | - | 19 | TRBV11-2 | TGTGCCAGCAGCCGACGAGCCTCCTCTACCCTGACGGAGAACACTGAAGCTTTCTTT | CASSRRASSTLTENTEAFF
TRBD1 | TRBJ1-2 | - | 13 | TRBV28 | TGTGCCAGCAGCCAGGGACAGTACTATGGCTACACCTTC | CASSQGQYYGYTF
- | TRBJ1-4 | - | 16 | TRBV5-1 | TGCGCCAGCAGCCCAAACCGGGGCAGAACTAATGAAAAACTGTTTTTT | CASSPNRGRTNEKLFF
- | TRBJ2-1 | - | 16 | TRBV5-1 | TGCGCCAGCAGCCCTGGGACGGTAAGCTCCTACAATGAGCAGTTCTTC | CASSPGTVSSYNEQFF
- | TRBJ1-4 | - | 14 | TRBV9 | TGTGCCAGCAGCGTTACGGGCAGTGGTGAAAAACTGTTTTTT | CASSVTGSGEKLFF
TRBD1 | TRBJ2-7 | - | 15 | TRBV24-1 | TGTGCCACCAGTGATTCCAAACAGGGGGTCGAGGTTCGGTACTTC | CATSDSKQGVEVRYF
- | TRBJ1-5 | - | 12 | TRBV19 | TGTGCCAGTAGTATAGTAAATCAGCCCCAGCATTTT | CASSIVNQPQHF
TRBD1 | TRBJ2-3 | - | 17 | TRBV5-8 | TGTGCCAGCAGCTTGGGACAGGGGGCTTACAGCACAGATACGCAGTATTTT | CASSLGQGAYSTDTQYF
- | TRBJ1-5 | - | 17 | TRBV18 | TGTGCCAGCTCCCCCGGGTCGGGGGTAAGTTTGAATCAGCCCCAGCATTTT | CASSPGSGVSLNQPQHF
TRBD2 | TRBJ2-1 | - | 14 | TRBV9 | TGTGCCAGCAGCCCAGGACTAGCGGGGGATGAGCAGTTCTTC | CASSPGLAGDEQFF
- | TRBJ1-2 | - | 13 | TRBV6-5 | TGTGCCAGCAGTAACGGAGGGAACTATGGCTACACCTTC | CASSNGGNYGYTF
- | TRBJ1-5 | - | 14 | TRBV19 | TGTGCCAGTAGTATCCAAGGGAGCAATCAGCCCCAGCATTTT | CASSIQGSNQPQHF
TRBD1 | TRBJ1-2 | - | 17 | TRBV28 | TGTGCCAGCAGTTTTTGGGTCGAGGGACAGGGACGGGTGGGCTACACCTTC | CASSFWVEGQGRVGYTF
- | TRBJ1-1 | - | 10 | TRBV12-3/TRBV12-4 | TGTGCCAGCACCGCTATTGAAGCTTTCTTT | CASTAIEAFF